Shown below are 19 T cell receptor beta chains from a single sample sequenced in a study of CD8+CD57+ T cells in acquired aplastic anemia (dated by TCRdb to the late 2010s). The reads were generated on an Illumina HiSeq 2000. Genomic DNA was used as template for profiling of TCR beta VDJ combinations and CDR3 sequences. TCRdb cleaned the public reads at Q25 with fastp, built clones with MiXCR and kept in-frame beta chains. Under each unique CDR3 protein, matching rows form one entry showing the most common genes and DNA. Across this sample there are some 200,000 distinct CDR3 sequences, with 30% to 40% seen only once. Around 1.1% of the sample is in the top ten clones. Sequences were obtained from sorted CD4+, CD8+, or CD8+CD57+ T cells (not recorded which) from PBMCs. Source of these receptors: a human donor in good health, serving as a control.

This clonotype was seen a handful of times. A much more abundant neighbour one base away suggests this may be a read error. The chain carries TRBV2 and TRBJ1-4; D not certain. The length of the CDR3 is 15 residues. CDR1 is SNHLY, CDR2 FYNNEI, per germline. The CDR3: CASSKETATNEELFF. For the CDR3, the DNA is TGTGCCAGCAGTAAAGAGACTGCAACTAATGAAGAACTGTTTTTT.

This clonotype has only a few counts. This chain uses TRBV5-1 with TRBJ1-2; D remains unclear. The CDR3 runs 15 residues. The germline gives CDR1 SGHRS, CDR2 YFSETQ. Between the trimmed V and J ends, which lost 0 bases and 4 bases, there was a span of 13 bases. For the CDR3, the DNA is TGCGCCAGCAGCTTGGACTTGACGGGGTTCTATGGCTACACCTTC. Encoded protein: CASSLDLTGFYGYTF.

The chain recombines TRBV11-1 with TRBJ1-4, with unresolved D. Trimming shortened V by 6 bases and J by 4 bases, and 9 bases separated the two germline ends. The germline CDR1 and CDR2 sequences are SGHAT and FQDESV (reference sequence). The CDR3 sequence is 13 residues long. The CDR3 nucleotides read TGTGCCAGCAGTTCGGACTTTAATGAAAAACTGTTTTTT. It codes for CASSSDFNEKLFF.

This clonotype was observed at least ten times. The J gene is TRBJ2-2, the V gene TRBV19, with D possibly matching TRBD2 (6 bases). This CDR3 comprises 15 residues. Germline CDR1 LNHDA, CDR2 SQIVND (reference sequence). Deletions cut 6 bases from V and 2 bases from J, with 13 bases between. CDR3 residues: CASRRAGPNTGELFF. CDR3 DNA: TGTGCCAGTAGACGAGCGGGTCCTAACACCGGGGAGCTGTTTTTT.

For this clonotype: No conserved phenylalanine or tryptophan is present at the end of the CDR3, so a read error is the likely explanation. CDR3: CASTGTFYEQYL. Written as DNA, the CDR3 is TGTGCCAGCACCGGGACATTCTACGAGCAGTACCTC. V gene TRBV5-5 combines with J gene TRBJ2-7; D might be TRBD1 (6 bases). Trimming removed 6 bases at V and 3 bases at J, with 10 bases between. This CDR3 contains 12 residues. Germline CDR1 reads SGHKS; CDR2 reads YYEKEE (reference sequence).

On this clonotype itself: A read error may be the cause here, since a much bigger clone is one base away. The chain uses TRBV11-1 and TRBJ1-2; D remains unclear. V was pared by 5 bases and J by 2 bases, with 15 bases between. CDR3 size: 15 residues. The V gene's germline CDR1 is SGHAT and CDR2 FQDESV (reference sequence). CDR3 protein: CASSVVLTRNYGYTF. DNA of the CDR3: TGTGCCAGCAGCGTAGTCTTGACCCGAAACTATGGCTACACCTTC.

There are a few counts of this clonotype. In this CDR3 the conserved last residue, phenylalanine or tryptophan, is missing, so a read error is likely. This chain uses TRBV5-1 with TRBJ1-1; D call uncertain. CDR1 is SGHRS, CDR2 YFSETQ, per germline. Trimming stripped 0 bases from V and 0 bases from J, with 12 bases between. This CDR3 comprises 16 residues. CDR3 bases: TGCGCCAGCAGCTTGGAACGGTGGGGAATGAACACTGAAGCTTTCTCT. It codes for CASSLERWGMNTEAFS.

The chain links TRBV14 to TRBJ1-1; D is possibly TRBD1 (5 bases). This CDR3 contains 14 residues. The V gene's germline CDR1 is SGHDN and CDR2 FVKESK. V gave up 0 bases and J gave up 10 bases, with 15 bases separating them. CDR3 coding DNA: TGTGCCAGCAGCCAAGATAGGGGCAGGGATGGAGCTTTCTTT. Its translation is CASSQDRGRDGAFF.

This clonotype was counted ten times or more. This sequence joins TRBV20-1 and TRBJ2-1, with 11 bases aligning to TRBD2. Per germline, CDR1 DFQATT and CDR2 SNEGSKA (reference sequence). This CDR3 is 14 amino acids long. V was clipped by 5 bases and J by 6 bases; unmatched bases: 6. CDR3 coding DNA: TGCAGTGCTGGTAGCGGGAGGGCCTCCAATGAGCAGTTCTTC. Residues: CSAGSGRASNEQFF.

A note on this clonotype: This may be a read error: a much more frequent sequence differs by one nucleotide. V and J are TRBV5-1 and TRBJ1-1; D gene unclear. The germline CDR1 and CDR2 sequences are SGHRS and YFSETQ. Trimming removed 4 bases from V and 6 bases from J, with 13 bases in between. The CDR3 contains 13 residues. CDR3 residues: CASSRKEGAEAFF. CDR3 nucleotides: TGCGCCAGCAGCCGTAAAGAGGGTGCTGAAGCTTTCTTT.

About this clonotype: This may arise from a read error, as a much more abundant clone is one base away. The chain recombines TRBV27 with TRBJ2-7; the match to TRBD1 covers 9 bases. This CDR3 spans 16 amino acids. Per germline, CDR1 MNHEY and CDR2 SMNVEV (reference sequence). The CDR3 nucleotides read TGCGCCAGCAGCGGAGTGCCGGGACAGGGAAGGCCCGAGCAGCACTTC. The encoded protein is CASSGVPGQGRPEQHF.

To note about this clonotype: This sequence may be a read error, since a much larger clone differs from it by one base. V usage is TRBV20-1 and J usage is TRBJ1-2; 10 nucleotides line up with TRBD1. The CDR3 has 14 amino acids. Germline CDR1 reads DFQATT; CDR2 reads SNEGSKA (reference sequence). Here the CDR3 reads CGARDPGQGYGYTF. For the CDR3, the DNA is TGCGGTGCTAGAGATCCGGGACAGGGGTATGGCTACACCTTC.

The sample holds many counts of this clonotype. The V and J genes are TRBV2 and TRBJ1-2; D unresolved. Germline lookup yields CDR1 SNHLY and CDR2 FYNNEI. The CDR3 spans 16 residues. Trimming cost V 2 bases and J 0 bases, with 13 bases left between them. CDR3 nucleotides: TGTGCCAGCAGTGAAAAACTGGCGTTGTCTAACTATGGCTACACCTTC. The encoded protein is CASSEKLALSNYGYTF.

V usage is TRBV29-1 and J usage is TRBJ1-2, with 7 bases fitting TRBD1. From germline, CDR1 is SQVTM and CDR2 ANQGSEA. This CDR3 has 14 amino acids. DNA of the CDR3: TGCAGTGCGTCAACAGGGGTTGGCCTCTATGGCTACACCTTC. This gives the protein CSASTGVGLYGYTF.

This chain joins TRBV10-3 and TRBJ2-7; the match to TRBD2 covers 7 bases. The CDR3 loop spans 16 amino acids. CDR1 ENHRY and CDR2 SYGVKD come from the germline V gene. V lost 10 bases and J lost 5; bases outside the gene matches: 20. The DNA for the CDR3 is TGTGCCACCTTACCTATCGGCGGGGGTTCGGGCCACGAGCAGTACTTC. This codes for CATLPIGGGSGHEQYF.

This clonotype was observed once. The chain carries TRBV29-1 and TRBJ2-3; 13 bases line up with TRBD2. This CDR3 comprises 17 residues. V lost 4 bases to trimming and J lost 0 bases; unmatched junction nucleotides: 7. Germline V gene lookup returns CDR1 SQVTM and CDR2 ANQGSEA. CDR3 coding DNA: TGCAGCGTTGGAGGGACTAGCGGGGATGCTAGCACAGATACGCAGTATTTT. The encoded protein is CSVGGTSGDASTDTQYF.

This clonotype was counted a few times. The chain combines TRBV18 with TRBJ2-5, with D perhaps matching TRBD2 (6 bases). CDR1 KGHSH and CDR2 LQKENI come from the germline V gene. This CDR3 is 12 amino acids long. V lost 3 bases, J lost 7 bases, and 9 bases lay in between. The CDR3 nucleotides read TGTGCCAGCTCACCTGACGGGGGGACCCAGTACTTC. Encoded protein: CASSPDGGTQYF.

The sample holds many counts of this clonotype. This chain joins TRBV5-1 and TRBJ2-7; 8 nucleotides agree with TRBD2. Germline V lookup: CDR1 SGHRS, CDR2 YFSETQ. The CDR3 sequence is 15 residues long. The V segment lost 1 base and the J segment 3 bases; nucleotides outside the gene matches: 6. Here the CDR3 reads CASSLSTSAIYEQYF. As DNA, the CDR3 is TGCGCCAGCAGCTTGTCGACTAGCGCAATCTACGAGCAGTACTTC.

This clonotype showed up just a few times. The CDR3 region has the DNA TGTGCCAGCAGTGAGACAGGGACCCGGGTAGCTTTCTTT. Its translation: CASSETGTRVAFF. The chain carries TRBV6-1 and TRBJ1-1; 7 positions agree with TRBD1. The junction had 8 bases not matched to a gene; V was cut back by 3 bases and J by 10 bases. In germline, CDR1 is MNHNS, CDR2 SASEGT. This CDR3 has 13 amino acids.